What follows describes a single T cell receptor beta chain. Its cognate antigen is unknown. The data stem from a study of cytomegalovirus exposure and HLA in healthy donors. 13 Jbeta primers and 60 Vbeta primers were used for the PCR. The table came from immunoSEQ multiplex PCR; TCRdb's copy has only in-frame clones and leaves some out. The table has some 140,000 clones, roughly 85% seen once. Study-level results: Three chains linked to CMV were shown in vitro to be specific for CMV antigens. Earlier analysis looked at TCR beta V segments, and most were productive about 90% or about 30% of the time.

Germline values: CDR1 LNHDA, CDR2 SQIVND (reference sequence). The junction had 6 bases not matched to a gene; V was cut back by 4 bases and J by 6 bases. This CDR3 comprises 14 residues. The sample consisted of PBMCs. The source of this sequence is a man aged 35-49 years in good health and CMV-seronegative. The chain carries TRBV19 and TRBJ2-7; 10 bases map to TRBD1. CDR3 sequence reads: CASSTSGTGVEQYF. The CDR3, as DNA: TGTGCCAGTAGTACTTCCGGGACAGGGGTCGAGCAGTACTTC.